The 27 T cell receptor beta chains presented below share a single source sample, sequenced in a study of blood T cell repertoires in COVID-19. Libraries were prepared by immunoSEQ multiplex PCR; TCRdb keeps only in-frame clonotypes and omits some of them. The sample contains some 330,000 clones, around 87% of which appear only once. The sample comprised PBMCs or T cells enriched from blood (not recorded which). These receptors were obtained from a middle-aged man in a cohort exposed to, infected with or recovered from COVID-19 (not recorded which).

The chain combines TRBV7-2 with TRBJ2-3; D unresolved. CDR1 is SGHTA, CDR2 FQGNSA, per germline. This CDR3 has 13 amino acids. The V end was cut by 0 bases, the J end by 6 bases, with 7 bases between. The CDR3 DNA sequence: TGTGCCAGCAGCTTAGCGCGCAGGGATACGCAGTATTTT. Translating it yields CASSLARRDTQYF.

J is TRBJ2-1 and V is TRBV5-1, with D hard to call. In germline, CDR1 is SGHRS, CDR2 YFSETQ. The length of the CDR3 is 15 residues. Trimming left V 5 bases short and J 0 bases short, with 12 bases between. CDR3: CASSPRLDSYNEQFF. For the CDR3, the DNA is TGCGCCAGCAGTCCGAGACTGGACTCCTACAATGAGCAGTTCTTC.

This chain connects TRBV7-2 to TRBJ1-1, with a tentative D call TRBD1 (6 bases). This CDR3 has 14 amino acids. V lost 8 bases and J 7 bases, leaving 20 bases between the germline ends. From germline, CDR1 is SGHTA and CDR2 FQGNSA. CDR3 protein: CASGNYRVSGEAFF. The CDR3 DNA sequence: TGTGCCAGCGGAAACTACAGGGTATCTGGTGAAGCTTTCTTT.

This chain joins TRBV10-3 and TRBJ2-7, with TRBD2 matching 9 bases. Germline CDR1 ENHRY, CDR2 SYGVKD. Trimming at V came to 3 bases and at J to 0 bases, leaving 6 bases not matched to a gene. The CDR3 has 16 amino acids. In nucleotides, the CDR3 is TGTGCCATCAGTGATACTAGCGGGCGTAGCTCCTACGAGCAGTACTTC. Translating it yields CAISDTSGRSSYEQYF.

The chain joins TRBV2 to TRBJ2-7; 8 positions agree with TRBD1. Germline-derived CDR1 and CDR2 are SNHLY and FYNNEI. Germline trimming cut 10 bases from V and 3 bases from J; bases unmatched to any gene: 8. The CDR3 extends over 13 amino acids. The CDR3 DNA follows: TGTGCCACCTCGGGACAGGCAAACTACGAGCAGTACTTC. Protein: CATSGQANYEQYF.

V gene TRBV18 combines with J gene TRBJ2-7; maybe TRBD2 (6 bases). CDR3 length equals 16 residues. Trimming stripped 6 bases from V and 0 bases from J, with 18 bases between. Per germline, CDR1 KGHSH and CDR2 LQKENI. The DNA of the CDR3 is TGTGCCAGCTCCCCGTCGACAGCGGGTGTCTCCTACGAGCAGTACTTC. It specifies CASSPSTAGVSYEQYF. The full variable domain, with the rest looked up from reference TRBV18 and TRBJ2-7, is NAGVMQNPRHLVRRRGQEARLRCSPMKGHSHVYWYRQLPEEGLKFMVYLQKENIIDESGMPKERFSAEFPKEGPSILRIQQVVRGDSAAYFCASSPSTAGVSYEQYFGPGTRLTVT.

The rearrangement joins TRBV7-2 to TRBJ2-1; a possible D gene is TRBD2 (5 bases). Germline CDR1 is SGHTA and CDR2 is FQGNSA. The V and J ends lost 5 bases and 8 bases respectively, with 22 bases between them. The CDR3 spans 16 residues. In DNA form, the CDR3 reads TGTGCCAGCAGCCCAGGACTGGACCCTATGGGCGATGAGCAGTTCTTC. Translating it yields CASSPGLDPMGDEQFF.

This clone was counted once. The gene calls are TRBV9 and TRBJ1-6; 7 bases match TRBD1. Trimming removed 3 bases from V and 8 bases from J; junction bases left unmatched: 5. The CDR3 extends over 14 amino acids. Germline V lookup: CDR1 SGDLS, CDR2 YYNGEE. The CDR3 sequence: CASSDRDRHSPLHF. In DNA form, the CDR3 reads TGTGCCAGCAGCGACCGGGACAGACATTCACCCCTCCACTTT.

This chain uses TRBV6-5 with TRBJ2-7; TRBD2 matches 7 bases. V was pared by 5 bases and J by 5 bases, with 6 bases of the junction left unmatched. CDR3 size: 13 residues. Germline V gene data show CDR1 as MNHEY and CDR2 as SVGAGI. CDR3 in DNA: TGTGCCAGCAGTCTTATTACTAGCGACGAGCAGTACTTC. As protein: CASSLITSDEQYF.

The chain joins TRBV6-1 to TRBJ2-7; D unresolved. Trimming stripped 1 base from V and 4 bases from J, with 11 bases between. This CDR3 spans 14 amino acids. Germline V lookup: CDR1 MNHNS, CDR2 SASEGT. The CDR3 coding sequence is TGTGCCAGCAGTGAAGGTCGTTACGGTTACGAGCAGTACTTC. The encoded protein is CASSEGRYGYEQYF.

This clone was observed a handful of times. CDR3 nucleotide sequence: TGTGCCAGCAGCCGGGATCAAGACAGACGGAACACTGAAGCTTTCTTT. This codes for CASSRDQDRRNTEAFF. V is TRBV4-2 and J is TRBJ1-1, with a tentative D call TRBD1 (5 bases). The CDR3 is made up of 16 amino acids. In germline, CDR1 is LGHNA, CDR2 YNFKEQ. The V and J ends lost 4 bases and 1 base respectively, with 16 bases between them.

The V call is TRBV6-5, the J call TRBJ1-5, with a possible D match to TRBD1 (6 bases). V lost 2 bases and J 4 bases, leaving 9 bases between the germline ends. CDR1 is MNHEY and CDR2 is SVGAGI in the germline V gene. There are 14 residues in the CDR3. CDR3 sequence reads: CASSYTGINQPQHF. CDR3 nucleotide sequence: TGTGCCAGCAGTTACACAGGGATAAATCAGCCCCAGCATTTT.

The chain joins TRBV13 to TRBJ2-7; perhaps TRBD1 as D (5 bases). The CDR3 runs to 14 residues. Germline CDR1 reads PRHDT; CDR2 reads FYEKMQ (reference sequence). Trimming removed 3 bases from V and 2 bases from J, with 11 bases in between. CDR3 nucleotide sequence: TGTGCCAGCAGCTTGAGCAGGGCACCCTACGAGCAGTACTTC. Translating it yields CASSLSRAPYEQYF.

The chain joins TRBV5-1 to TRBJ2-3; 11 nucleotides match TRBD2. J was trimmed by 6 bases and V by 5 bases; bases with no gene match: 5. This CDR3 contains 14 residues. CDR1 and CDR2 (germline): SGHRS, YFSETQ. The CDR3 loop reads CASRTTSGSDTQYF. CDR3 coding DNA: TGCGCCAGCAGAACCACTAGCGGGAGTGATACGCAGTATTTT.

For the CDR3, the DNA is TGTGCCAGCAGTTTAACTGTGTTCTACGAGCAGTACTTC. Translated, it gives CASSLTVFYEQYF. This chain uses TRBV28 with TRBJ2-7; D remains unclear. The germline V gene encodes CDR1 MDHEN and CDR2 SYDVKM. This CDR3 is built from 13 residues. The V end lost 2 bases, the J end lost 3 bases, and 8 bases lay between the germline ends. The full variable domain, its missing parts supplied by reference TRBV28 and TRBJ2-7, is DVKVTQSSRYLVKRTGEKVFLECVQDMDHENMFWYRQDPGLGLRLIYFSYDVKMKEKGDIPEGYSVSREKKERFSLILESASTNQTSMYLCASSLTVFYEQYFGPGTRLTVT.

The rearrangement uses TRBV5-6 and TRBJ2-5, with D perhaps TRBD2 (5 bases). The V end was cut by 0 bases, the J end by 7 bases, with 10 bases between. The CDR3 extends over 13 amino acids. Germline V gene data show CDR1 as SGHDT and CDR2 as YYEEEE. The CDR3 sequence: CASSLAAEGTQYF. CDR3 bases: TGTGCCAGCAGCTTGGCAGCCGAGGGGACCCAGTACTTC.

This clone was detected once. The chain carries TRBV4-1 and TRBJ2-7; 8 bases agree with TRBD1. There are 15 residues in the CDR3. The germline V gene encodes CDR1 MGHRA and CDR2 YSYEKL. V shed 2 bases and J 4 bases; nucleotides not matched to a gene: 7. CDR3: CASSQKTGGTYEQYF. CDR3 DNA sequence: TGCGCCAGCAGCCAAAAAACAGGGGGTACGTACGAGCAGTACTTC.

This clone was detected once. This chain joins TRBV6-5 and TRBJ1-1, with 7 positions matching TRBD1. The CDR3 runs to 11 residues. Germline-derived CDR1 and CDR2 are MNHEY and SVGAGI. V trimming: 6 bases; J trimming: 11 bases; junction bases outside the gene matches: 6. The CDR3 nucleotides are TGTGCCAGCAGCGAGACAGGGAGCGCTTTCTTT. This encodes CASSETGSAFF.

Concerning this clone itself: This same CDR3 is encoded by further DNA sequences in the sample. This chain links TRBV5-1 with TRBJ2-7; a weak D match, TRBD2 (5 bases). Germline V CDR1 and CDR2: SGHRS, YFSETQ. This CDR3 has 14 amino acids. V shed 0 bases and J shed 1 base, with 8 bases lying between them. Here the CDR3 DNA reads TGCGCCAGCAGCTTGGGTGCGGGTTCCTACGAGCAGTACTTC. This codes for CASSLGAGSYEQYF.

The V call is TRBV9, the J call TRBJ2-2, with D hard to call. The length of the CDR3 is 14 residues. Germline V gene lookup returns CDR1 SGDLS and CDR2 YYNGEE. The V gene lost 0 bases and the J gene lost 2 bases, with 5 bases spanning the gap. CDR3 in amino acids: CASSVEQNTGELFF. CDR3 sequence (DNA): TGTGCCAGCAGCGTAGAACAAAACACCGGGGAGCTGTTTTTT.

The chain joins TRBV5-4 to TRBJ2-2; weak D call: TRBD1 (6 bases). This CDR3 has 13 amino acids. Per the germline V gene, CDR1 is SGHNT and CDR2 is YYREEE (reference sequence). V was cut by 5 bases and J by 5 bases, with 10 bases left in between. The CDR3 is CASSEQGTGELFF. The DNA of the CDR3 is TGTGCCAGCAGTGAACAGGGAACCGGGGAGCTGTTTTTT.

In this sample, this clone turned up a few times. The chain joins TRBV5-1 to TRBJ1-2; 9 nucleotides agree with TRBD1. With 6 bases clipped from V and 8 bases from J, the junction kept 11 bases outside the gene matches. This CDR3 spans 14 amino acids. The germline V gene has CDR1 SGHRS and CDR2 YFSETQ. CDR3 DNA sequence: TGCGCCAGCACCCCGGGACAGGGAGGAGGAGGCTACACCTTC. Translated, it gives CASTPGQGGGGYTF. The full variable domain, in which reference TRBV5-1 and TRBJ1-2 provide the parts outside the CDR3, is KAGVTQTPRYLIKTRGQQVTLSCSPISGHRSVSWYQQTPGQGLQFLFEYFSETQRNKGNFPGRFSGRQFSNSRSEMNVSTLELGDSALYLCASTPGQGGGGYTFGSGTRLTVV.

The chain links TRBV7-3 to TRBJ2-1; 7 bases fit TRBD1. V lost 4 bases, J lost 7 bases, and 1 base stayed unmatched. The CDR3 totals 12 residues. Germline CDR1 SGHTA, CDR2 FQGTGA. CDR3 residues: CASSSQGNEQFF. In DNA form, the CDR3 reads TGTGCCAGCAGCTCACAGGGGAATGAGCAGTTCTTC.

Concerning this clone itself: A read error is possible here, since a much larger clone lies one base away. The V and J genes are TRBV28 and TRBJ1-5; tentative D call: TRBD1 (5 bases). This CDR3 contains 12 residues. Per germline, CDR1 MDHEN and CDR2 SYDVKM. The V gene lost 5 bases and the J gene lost 6 bases, with 8 bases spanning the gap. The CDR3 region has the DNA TGTGCCAGCAGTGCGGGGGGTCAGCCCCAGCATTTT. Its protein product is CASSAGGQPQHF.

The gene calls are TRBV5-1 and TRBJ2-5, with D maybe TRBD1 (5 bases). The V end lost 7 bases, the J end lost 2 bases, and 12 bases lay between the germline ends. Per the germline V gene, CDR1 is SGHRS and CDR2 is YFSETQ. The length of the CDR3 is 13 residues. CDR3 region: CASADRQQETQYF. The CDR3, as DNA: TGCGCCAGCGCCGATAGACAGCAAGAGACCCAGTACTTC.

About this clone itself: Other DNA sequences from this sample encode an identical CDR3 as well. The V call is TRBV4-2, the J call TRBJ2-3, with D maybe TRBD2 (6 bases). Trimming stripped 0 bases from V and 1 base from J, with 8 bases between. CDR3 length: 15 residues. Germline values: CDR1 LGHNA, CDR2 YNFKEQ. For the CDR3, the DNA is TGTGCCAGCAGCCAAGATGGCGGGGGCACAGATACGCAGTATTTT. Encoded protein: CASSQDGGGTDTQYF.

J is TRBJ1-4 and V is TRBV15, with 8 nucleotides matching TRBD1. The length of the CDR3 is 17 residues. The V segment lost 0 bases and the J segment 8 bases; nucleotides outside the gene matches: 11. The germline gives CDR1 LNHNV, CDR2 YYDKDF (reference sequence). The CDR3 reads CATSRDRGPIYVEKLFF. The CDR3 DNA reads TGTGCCACCAGCAGAGACAGGGGGCCTATCTATGTAGAAAAACTGTTTTTT.